The 14 T cell receptor beta chains below all came from one sample that was sequenced in a study of T cell changes during pregnancy in multiple sclerosis. Repertoires were generated with immunoSEQ multiplex PCR, while TCRdb's copy carries only in-frame clones and drops some. This sample has approximately 61,000 clones, with nearly 90% found just once. Sequenced material: peripheral blood, taken in the first trimester of pregnancy. Source of these receptors: a female donor with multiple sclerosis, enrolled in a pregnancy study.

As regards this clone: One end of the junction is discordant with germline, which a read error may explain. CDR3 residues: CASSPAGNAEAFF. The CDR3 nucleotides are TGTGCCAGCAGCCCAGCGGGGAACGCTGAAGCTTTCTTT. The chain recombines TRBV9 with TRBJ1-1, with D uncertain. The CDR3 loop spans 13 amino acids. The V gene's germline CDR1 is SGDLS and CDR2 YYNGEE.

CDR3 nucleotide sequence: TGTGCCATCAACTCCGGGAACGACGGGGAGCTGTTTTTT. Encoded protein: CAINSGNDGELFF. The V and J genes are TRBV10-3 and TRBJ2-2; weak D call: TRBD2 (5 bases). Germline V lookup: CDR1 ENHRY, CDR2 SYGVKD. The CDR3 is made up of 13 amino acids. V lost 7 bases and J 7 bases, leaving 13 bases between the germline ends.

The chain uses TRBV7-9 and TRBJ1-2; weak D call: TRBD1 (6 bases). This CDR3 has 13 residues. V was pared by 5 bases and J by 6 bases, with 13 bases between. Germline CDR1 and CDR2: SEHNR and FQNEAQ (reference sequence). The DNA for the CDR3 is TGTGCCAGCAGCGTCGGACAGCGACATGGCTACACCTTC. Translating it yields CASSVGQRHGYTF.

V is TRBV5-5 and J is TRBJ1-1, with no clear D. Deletions cut 3 bases from V and 3 bases from J, with 9 bases between. The CDR3 spans 13 residues. Germline V gene data show CDR1 as SGHKS and CDR2 as YYEKEE (reference sequence). Here the CDR3 reads CASSSGRYTEAFF. CDR3 nucleotides: TGTGCCAGCAGCTCCGGGAGGTACACTGAAGCTTTCTTT.

The chain links TRBV29-1 to TRBJ2-2, with D unresolved. Germline V gene data show CDR1 as SQVTM and CDR2 as ANQGSEA. V was pared by 4 bases and J by 2 bases, with 23 bases between. The CDR3 totals 18 residues. CDR3 bases: TGCAGCGTTGGTCCCCGATGGCGGAATAACTCAAACACCGGGGAGCTGTTTTTT. The encoded protein is CSVGPRWRNNSNTGELFF.

This rearrangement joins TRBV28 to TRBJ2-7; TRBD1 is a possible D gene (7 bases). Germline CDR1 reads MDHEN; CDR2 reads SYDVKM. Trimming removed 4 bases from V and 3 bases from J, with 16 bases in between. CDR3 size: 15 residues. In DNA, the CDR3 is TGTGCCAGCAGTTCAGGGGGGCAGGGAGACTACGAGCAGTACTTC. As protein: CASSSGGQGDYEQYF.

The sample holds one count of this clone. V and J are TRBV11-2 and TRBJ1-1; the D is unclear. The germline V and J ends were trimmed by 2 bases and 1 base, with 8 bases remaining between them. Germline V gene data show CDR1 as SGHAT and CDR2 as FQNNGV. CDR3 length: 14 residues. CDR3 in DNA: TGTGCCAGCAGCTTATTTGCAGGGAACACTGAAGCTTTCTTT. This translates into CASSLFAGNTEAFF.

This clone has only one observation. V usage is TRBV7-2 and J usage is TRBJ1-5; D is ambiguous. CDR1 and CDR2 from the germline V gene are SGHTA and FQGNSA. V was pared by 7 bases and J by 4 bases, with 11 bases between. This CDR3 is 13 amino acids long. CDR3 sequence: CASNQEPNQPQHF. The CDR3 coding sequence is TGTGCCAGCAACCAGGAACCTAATCAGCCCCAGCATTTT. The whole variable domain, filled in from reference TRBV7-2 and TRBJ1-5, reads GAGVSQSPSNKVTEKGKDVELRCDPISGHTALYWYRQSLGQGLEFLIYFQGNSAPDKSGLPSDRFSAERTGGSVSTLTIQRTQQEDSAVYLCASNQEPNQPQHFGDGTRLSIL.

Of note for this clone: Other DNA variants within this sample encode the same CDR3. The V and J genes are TRBV6-6 and TRBJ2-3; 7 nucleotides agree with TRBD2. V gave up 2 bases and J gave up 0 bases; unmatched junction bases: 2. The CDR3 extends over 15 amino acids. Germline values: CDR1 MNHNY, CDR2 SVGAGI (reference sequence). DNA for the CDR3: TGTGCCAGCAGTTACAGACTAGCTAGCACAGATACGCAGTATTTT. It yields the protein CASSYRLASTDTQYF.

This rearrangement joins TRBV7-2 to TRBJ2-3; TRBD2 aligns across 10 bases. Trimming took 3 bases from V and 5 from J; bases not matched to a gene: 5. Germline CDR1 and CDR2: SGHTA and FQGNSA. CDR3 length: 15 residues. The CDR3 spells CASSFQREGLDTQYF. Written as DNA, the CDR3 is TGTGCCAGCAGCTTCCAGCGGGAGGGCCTAGATACGCAGTATTTT.

This sequence joins TRBV18 and TRBJ2-3, with 7 bases aligning to TRBD1. The germline gives CDR1 KGHSH, CDR2 LQKENI. This CDR3 contains 15 residues. Trimming at V came to 2 bases and at J to 3 bases, leaving 5 bases not matched to a gene. The CDR3 loop reads CASSPNRGRTDTQYF. CDR3 nucleotide sequence: TGTGCCAGCTCACCAAACAGGGGTCGGACAGATACGCAGTATTTT.

This chain links TRBV27 with TRBJ1-4; TRBD1 might be the D (6 bases). Trimming shortened V by 0 bases and J by 5 bases, and 10 bases separated the two germline ends. Germline CDR1 reads MNHEY; CDR2 reads SMNVEV (reference sequence). The CDR3 runs 15 residues. CDR3 loop: CASSLSMGANEKLFF. CDR3 DNA: TGTGCCAGCAGTTTATCGATGGGGGCAAATGAAAAACTGTTTTTT.

This clone appeared a few times. The chain has TRBV19 and TRBJ1-1, with 8 bases identical to TRBD1. The V gene end was trimmed by 3 bases and the J gene end by 4 bases; junction bases not matched to a gene: 7. Per the germline V gene, CDR1 is LNHDA and CDR2 is SQIVND (reference sequence). The CDR3 has 15 amino acids. CDR3 loop: CASSITQGASTEAFF. In DNA form, the CDR3 reads TGTGCCAGTAGTATTACGCAGGGGGCGAGCACTGAAGCTTTCTTT.

The chain employs TRBV7-3 and TRBJ2-2; 9 bases are a match to TRBD1. Germline assignment: CDR1 SGHTA and CDR2 FQGTGA. J lost 7 bases, V lost 1 base, and 10 bases had no gene match. There are 17 residues in the CDR3. The CDR3 protein is CASSLRAPGTGLGELFF. For the CDR3, the DNA is TGTGCCAGCAGCTTAAGGGCCCCCGGGACAGGGCTCGGGGAGCTGTTTTTT.